This TCR beta chain derives from a study of shared clonotypes between healthy human individuals. Comments on this clone: The antigen is unknown.

General study results and limits: Only blood underwent sampling, and tissue repertoires likely differ. For naive CD4 cells, roughly 4.8% of clonotypes were shared across a few donors. In contrast to clonotypes shared by all four donors, non-shared clonotypes had lower generation probabilities.

Germline trimming cut 1 base from V and 5 bases from J; bases unmatched to any gene: 9. There are 16 residues in the CDR3. Germline values: CDR1 SGHRS, CDR2 YFSETQ. TCRdb's table, derived via immunoSEQ multiplex PCR, lists solely in-frame clones and lacks some. The profile covers nearly 2 million clones, with 85% to 95% appearing a single time and approximately 1.2% taken by the ten largest. The naive CD8 subset, CD45RO-negative cells positively selected for CCR7, excluded terminally differentiated effector memory CD45RA+ cells. Donors had no recently reported acute infections or vaccinations and were HIV-negative.

The chain recombines TRBV5-1 with TRBJ2-5; 9 bases line up with TRBD1. Sequencing was carried out using naive CD8+ T cells sorted from blood. The source is a man aged 18 to 29 in good health. The CDR3 here is CASSLWGQGSVETQYF. CDR3 nucleotides: TGCGCCAGCAGCTTGTGGGGACAGGGTTCCGTTGAGACCCAGTACTTC.